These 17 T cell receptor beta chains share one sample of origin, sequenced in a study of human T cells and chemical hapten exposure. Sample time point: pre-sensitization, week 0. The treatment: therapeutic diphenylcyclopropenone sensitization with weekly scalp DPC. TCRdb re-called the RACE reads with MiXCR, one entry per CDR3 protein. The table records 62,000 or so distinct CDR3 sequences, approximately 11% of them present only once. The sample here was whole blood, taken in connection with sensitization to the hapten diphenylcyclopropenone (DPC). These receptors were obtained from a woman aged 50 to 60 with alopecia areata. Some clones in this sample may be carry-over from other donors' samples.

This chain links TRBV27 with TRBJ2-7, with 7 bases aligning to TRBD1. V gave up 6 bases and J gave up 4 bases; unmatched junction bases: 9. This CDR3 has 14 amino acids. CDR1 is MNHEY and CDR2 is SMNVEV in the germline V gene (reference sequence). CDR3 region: CASRGAAGGYEQYF. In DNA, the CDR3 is TGTGCCAGCAGGGGTGCAGCAGGGGGATACGAGCAGTACTTC.

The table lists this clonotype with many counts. CDR3 region: CASSYPQLNTEAFF. The CDR3 nucleotides read TGTGCCAGCAGTTACCCGCAGTTGAACACTGAAGCTTTCTTT. V usage is TRBV6-6 and J usage is TRBJ1-1; D unclear. Germline lookup yields CDR1 MNHNY and CDR2 SVGAGI (reference sequence). The CDR3 runs to 14 residues. Deletions cut 2 bases from V and 0 bases from J, with 7 bases between.

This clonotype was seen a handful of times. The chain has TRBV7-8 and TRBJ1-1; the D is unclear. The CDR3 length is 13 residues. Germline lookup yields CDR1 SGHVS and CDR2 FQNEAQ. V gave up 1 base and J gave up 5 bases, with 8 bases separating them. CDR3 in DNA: TGTGCCAGCAGCTTAGAGGTTCTAACTGAAGCTTTCTTT. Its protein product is CASSLEVLTEAFF.

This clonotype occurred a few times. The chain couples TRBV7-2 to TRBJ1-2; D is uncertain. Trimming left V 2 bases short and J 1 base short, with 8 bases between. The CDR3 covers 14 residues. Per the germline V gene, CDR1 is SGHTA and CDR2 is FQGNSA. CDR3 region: CASSLSRDNYGYTF. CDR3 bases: TGTGCCAGCAGCTTAAGCCGGGATAACTATGGCTACACCTTC.

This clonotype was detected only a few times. CDR3 coding DNA: TGTGCCAGCTCACCACACGAAGGACACCCACCGTATTTT. This sequence encodes CASSPHEGHPPYF. V and J are TRBV18 and TRBJ2-3; possibly TRBD1 for D (5 bases). Germline V gene data show CDR1 as KGHSH and CDR2 as LQKENI. Trimming removed 1 base at V and 14 bases at J, with 16 bases between. The CDR3 length is 13 residues.

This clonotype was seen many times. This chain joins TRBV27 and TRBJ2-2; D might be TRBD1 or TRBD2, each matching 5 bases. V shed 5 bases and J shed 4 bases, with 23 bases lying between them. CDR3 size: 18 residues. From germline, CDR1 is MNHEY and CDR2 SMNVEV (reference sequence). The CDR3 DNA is TGTGCCAGCAGTCTCCCCGGGACCACGAGTCTTGGCACCGGGGAGCTGTTTTTT. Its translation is CASSLPGTTSLGTGELFF.

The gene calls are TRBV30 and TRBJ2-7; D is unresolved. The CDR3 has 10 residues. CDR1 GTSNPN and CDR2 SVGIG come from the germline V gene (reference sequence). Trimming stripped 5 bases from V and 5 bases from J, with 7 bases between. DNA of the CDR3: TGTGCCTGGGGGGTGGACGAGCAGTACTTC. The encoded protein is CAWGVDEQYF. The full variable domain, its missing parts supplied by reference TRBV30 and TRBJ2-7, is SQTIHQWPATLVQPVGSPLSLECTVEGTSNPNLYWYRQAAGRGLQLLFYSVGIGQISSEVPQNLSASRPQDRQFILSSKKLLLSDSGFYLCAWGVDEQYFGPGTRLTVT.

The CDR3 DNA follows: TGTGCCAGCAGCCAGCTACCTAGCGGGAGTTTGGGTGAGCAGTACTTC. The encoded protein is CASSQLPSGSLGEQYF. This chain connects TRBV7-2 to TRBJ2-7; 10 positions match TRBD2. CDR3 size: 16 residues. Germline loops: CDR1 SGHTA, CDR2 FQGNSA. Trimming removed 5 bases from V and 7 bases from J; junction bases left unmatched: 14.

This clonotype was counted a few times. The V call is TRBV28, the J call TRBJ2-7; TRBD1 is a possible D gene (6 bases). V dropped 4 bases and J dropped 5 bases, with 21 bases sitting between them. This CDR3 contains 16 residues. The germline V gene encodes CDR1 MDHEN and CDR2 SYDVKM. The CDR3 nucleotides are TGTGCCAGCAGTTCAATTAGGGACACCCAAGGCGACGAGCAGTACTTC. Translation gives CASSSIRDTQGDEQYF.

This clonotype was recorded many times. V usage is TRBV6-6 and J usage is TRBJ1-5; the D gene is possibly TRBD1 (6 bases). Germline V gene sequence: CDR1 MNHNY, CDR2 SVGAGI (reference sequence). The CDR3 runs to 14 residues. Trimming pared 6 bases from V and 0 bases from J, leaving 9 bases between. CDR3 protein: CASRDSYSNQPQHF. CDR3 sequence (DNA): TGTGCCAGCAGGGACAGTTATAGCAATCAGCCCCAGCATTTT.

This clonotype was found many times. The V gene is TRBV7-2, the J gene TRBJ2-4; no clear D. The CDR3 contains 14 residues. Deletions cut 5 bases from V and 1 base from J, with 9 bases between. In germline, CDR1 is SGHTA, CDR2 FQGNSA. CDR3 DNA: TGTGCCAGCAGCCCCCGAGCGGCCAAAAACATTCAGTACTTC. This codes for CASSPRAAKNIQYF.

CDR3: CASSLDGTNEKLFF. The CDR3 DNA is TGTGCCAGCAGCTTGGACGGGACGAATGAAAAACTGTTTTTT. J is TRBJ1-4 and V is TRBV7-9; tentative D call: TRBD1 (5 bases). The CDR3 spans 14 residues. The V end lost 3 bases, the J end lost 5 bases, and 10 bases lay between the germline ends. Looked up from germline, CDR1 is SEHNR and CDR2 is FQNEAQ (reference sequence). The whole variable domain, remainder taken from reference TRBV7-9 and TRBJ1-4, is DTGVSQNPRHKITKRGQNVTFRCDPISEHNRLYWYRQTLGQGPEFLTYFQNEAQLEKSRLLSDRFSAERPKGSFSTLEIQRTEQGDSAMYLCASSLDGTNEKLFFGSGTQLSVL.

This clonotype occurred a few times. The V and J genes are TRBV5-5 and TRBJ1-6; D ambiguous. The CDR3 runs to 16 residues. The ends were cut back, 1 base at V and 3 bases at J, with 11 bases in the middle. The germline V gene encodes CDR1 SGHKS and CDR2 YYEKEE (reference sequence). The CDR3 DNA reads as TGTGCCAGCAGCTTGAGATCCCAAATCTATAATTCACCCCTCCACTTT. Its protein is CASSLRSQIYNSPLHF.

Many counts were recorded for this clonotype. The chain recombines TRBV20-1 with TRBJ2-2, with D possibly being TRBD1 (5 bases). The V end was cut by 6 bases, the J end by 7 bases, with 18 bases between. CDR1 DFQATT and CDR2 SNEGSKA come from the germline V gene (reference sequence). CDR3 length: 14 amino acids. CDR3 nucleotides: TGCAGTGCAAAGACAGAGCTAACCCACGGGGAGCTGTTTTTT. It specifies CSAKTELTHGELFF.

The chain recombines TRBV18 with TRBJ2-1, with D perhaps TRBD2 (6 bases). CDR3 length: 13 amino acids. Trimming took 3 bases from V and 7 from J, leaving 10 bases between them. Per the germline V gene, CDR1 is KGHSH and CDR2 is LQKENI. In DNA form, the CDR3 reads TGTGCCAGCTCACCGTATGGGGGGAATGAGCAGTTCTTC. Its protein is CASSPYGGNEQFF.

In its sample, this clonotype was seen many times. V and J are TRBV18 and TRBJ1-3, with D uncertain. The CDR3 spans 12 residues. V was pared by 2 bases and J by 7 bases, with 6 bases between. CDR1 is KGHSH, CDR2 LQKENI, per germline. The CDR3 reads CASSPGGNTIYF. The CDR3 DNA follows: TGTGCCAGCTCACCAGGCGGGAACACCATATATTTT.

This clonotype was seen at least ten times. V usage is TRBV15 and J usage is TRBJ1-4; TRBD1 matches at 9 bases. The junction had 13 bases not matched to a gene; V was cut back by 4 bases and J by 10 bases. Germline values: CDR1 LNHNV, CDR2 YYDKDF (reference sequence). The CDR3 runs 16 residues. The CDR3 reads CATSTEQQGARGKLFF. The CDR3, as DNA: TGTGCCACCAGCACAGAACAACAGGGGGCCAGGGGAAAACTGTTTTTT.